This entry lists 8 T cell receptor beta chains sequenced from one sample in a study of blood T cell repertoires in COVID-19. Here immunoSEQ multiplex PCR was the method, and the copy in TCRdb shows in-frame clones only, minus some. The repertoire has a few hundred thousand clones, approximately 89% of them found once; the top ten carry approximately 8.8%. Sequencing input: PBMCs or T cells enriched from blood (not recorded which). These receptors came from a woman aged 40 to 55 who had recovered from COVID-19.

The V call is TRBV24-1, the J call TRBJ1-3; 7 bases are a match to TRBD1. Germline V CDR1 and CDR2: KGHDR, SFDVKD. With 2 bases clipped from V and 2 bases from J, the junction kept 2 bases outside the gene matches. The CDR3 consists of 15 residues. CDR3 amino acids: CATSDSQGAGNTIYF. CDR3 DNA sequence: TGTGCCACCAGTGATTCCCAGGGGGCTGGAAACACCATATATTTT.

The chain recombines TRBV11-2 with TRBJ2-3; D is possibly TRBD1 (5 bases). Germline V lookup: CDR1 SGHAT, CDR2 FQNNGV. Between the trimmed V and J ends, which lost 1 base and 3 bases, there was a span of 8 bases. The CDR3 is made up of 14 amino acids. The CDR3 nucleotides are TGTGCCAGCAGCTTAGGCAGGGCGACAGATACGCAGTATTTT. Translating it yields CASSLGRATDTQYF.

The table lists this clone with a count of one. The CDR3 region has the DNA TGCAGTGCTAGTGACAGGGTAGGCGAGCAGTACTTC. Translation gives CSASDRVGEQYF. The chain combines TRBV20-1 with TRBJ2-7; 7 bases map to TRBD1. V dropped 3 bases and J dropped 6; count of bases not matched to a gene: 5. The CDR3 sequence is 12 residues long. Germline values: CDR1 DFQATT, CDR2 SNEGSKA (reference sequence).

J is TRBJ2-7 and V is TRBV4-2, with D perhaps TRBD2 (5 bases). V lost 3 bases, J lost 5 bases, and 17 bases lay in between. Looked up from germline, CDR1 is LGHNA and CDR2 is YNFKEQ. There are 15 residues in the CDR3. The CDR3 is CASSQVISGIDEQYF. DNA for the CDR3: TGTGCCAGCAGCCAGGTTATATCCGGGATCGACGAGCAGTACTTC.

This clone turned up a few times. V is TRBV7-9 and J is TRBJ1-4; D unresolved. The CDR3 length is 14 residues. V was shortened by 1 base and J by 6 bases, with 9 bases between the two germline ends. In germline, CDR1 is SEHNR, CDR2 FQNEAQ (reference sequence). Here the CDR3 DNA reads TGTGCCAGCAGCTTAGGAGGAGCCGATGAAAAACTGTTTTTT. Translating gives CASSLGGADEKLFF.

This clone was observed a single time. This sequence joins TRBV19 and TRBJ1-3; D is undetermined. The V gene lost 1 base and the J gene lost 7 bases, with 2 bases spanning the gap. The germline CDR1 and CDR2 sequences are LNHDA and SQIVND (reference sequence). The CDR3 extends over 11 amino acids. CDR3 amino acids: CASSIANTIYF. Written as DNA, the CDR3 is TGTGCCAGTAGTATAGCGAACACCATATATTTT.

This clone occurred a few times. The J gene is TRBJ1-3, the V gene TRBV28; a weak D match, TRBD1 (5 bases). Trimming pared 6 bases from V and 9 bases from J, leaving 18 bases between. The CDR3 is 14 amino acids. Germline CDR1 MDHEN, CDR2 SYDVKM. The CDR3 DNA sequence: TGTGCCAGCAGCCGGGGGTTTTTCGCTCGCACCATATATTTT. It yields the protein CASSRGFFARTIYF.

This chain connects TRBV5-4 to TRBJ2-5; D gene ambiguous. The CDR3 length is 14 residues. Deletions cut 3 bases from V and 1 base from J, with 10 bases between. Per the germline V gene, CDR1 is SGHNT and CDR2 is YYREEE (reference sequence). This CDR3 reads CASSSQALQETQYF. CDR3 DNA: TGTGCCAGCAGCTCTCAGGCGCTCCAAGAGACCCAGTACTTC.